This TCR beta chain was recorded in a study of cytomegalovirus exposure and HLA in healthy donors. Study-wide results and limits: Reports indicated that the classifier achieved high specificity and sensitivity in diagnosing cytomegalovirus status. The study designated about 160 TCR beta chains cytomegalovirus-associated. Donor immune exposure was known only as CMV serostatus. TCR beta V- and J-gene trimming, according to a later analysis, was linked to a missense DCLRE1C variant.

With 0 bases removed from V and 0 bases from J, the gap between germline ends came to 9 bases. CDR3 length: 15 residues. Germline loops: CDR1 SGDLS, CDR2 YYNGEE. The table lists this clone with a few counts. The antigen is unknown. Use of 60 Vbeta and 13 Jbeta primers characterized the PCR. Libraries were prepared by immunoSEQ multiplex PCR; TCRdb keeps only in-frame clonotypes and omits some of them. The sample includes roughly 110,000 clones, approximately 80% of them seen just once. The chain couples TRBV9 to TRBJ1-1; D is unresolved. This sequence originates from a man aged 50 to 60 in good health and CMV-seronegative. The specimen sequenced was PBMCs. The CDR3 DNA sequence: TGTGCCAGCAGCGTAGGTGCCGGTATGAACACTGAAGCTTTCTTT. Protein: CASSVGAGMNTEAFF. Combining the CDR3 with reference TRBV9 and TRBJ1-1 gives the whole variable domain DSGVTQTPKHLITATGQRVTLRCSPRSGDLSVYWYQQSLDQGLQFLIQYYNGEERAKGNILERFSAQQFPDLHSELNLSSLELGDSALYFCASSVGAGMNTEAFFGQGTRLTVV.